One and the same sample provided the 5 T cell receptor beta chains below, sequenced in a study of blood T cell repertoires in COVID-19. Here immunoSEQ multiplex PCR was the method, and the copy in TCRdb shows in-frame clones only, minus some. Of 250,000 or so clones in the sample, around 84% were seen once. Input material: PBMCs or T cells enriched from blood (not recorded which). These receptor sequences come from a woman aged 50 to 65 who had recovered from COVID-19.

The rearrangement joins TRBV28 to TRBJ2-3; 14 bases map to TRBD2. V was pared by 8 bases and J by 6 bases, with 16 bases of the junction left unmatched. The CDR3 has 18 residues. CDR1 and CDR2 from the germline V gene are MDHEN and SYDVKM. The chain's CDR3 is CASRYSTSGRADRDTQYF. In DNA, the CDR3 is TGTGCCAGCCGTTACTCGACTAGCGGGAGGGCCGATAGGGATACGCAGTATTTT.

The chain is built from TRBV6-4 and TRBJ2-3; possible D gene TRBD1, 5 bases. The CDR3 covers 15 residues. Trimming pared 2 bases from V and 4 bases from J, leaving 13 bases between. The germline CDR1 and CDR2 sequences are MRHNA and SNTAGT. CDR3 coding DNA: TGTGCCAGCAGTGACGGGCAGGGCGGATCAGATACGCAGTATTTT. Amino acid sequence: CASSDGQGGSDTQYF.

The chain has TRBV11-1 and TRBJ2-7; no clear D. The CDR3 length is 13 residues. The germline V and J ends were trimmed by 5 bases and 4 bases, with 12 bases remaining between them. From germline, CDR1 is SGHAT and CDR2 FQDESV (reference sequence). CDR3 sequence (DNA): TGTGCCAGCAGCGTCCTACGAACTTACGAGCAGTACTTC. The encoded protein is CASSVLRTYEQYF.

The chain carries TRBV10-2 and TRBJ1-2; TRBD1 aligns across 8 bases. The CDR3 sequence is 14 residues long. V lost 0 bases, J lost 4 bases, and 1 base stayed unmatched. Germline-derived CDR1 and CDR2 are WSHSY and SAAADI. This CDR3 reads CASSESTGAYGYTF. DNA of the CDR3: TGCGCCAGCAGTGAGTCGACAGGGGCCTATGGCTACACCTTC.

This chain uses TRBV20-1 with TRBJ2-2, with 8 bases matching TRBD2. Germline V gives CDR1 DFQATT, CDR2 SNEGSKA (reference sequence). After removal of 3 bases from V and 2 bases from J, the junction contained 5 bases not matched to a gene. The CDR3 spans 15 residues. DNA of the CDR3: TGCAGTGCTAGTCGTGGGACTAGAAACACCGGGGAGCTGTTTTTT. It translates to CSASRGTRNTGELFF.